Shown below are 21 T cell receptor beta chains from a single sample sequenced in a study of T cells in Graves' hyperthyroidism and ophthalmopathy. TCR beta CDR3 regions were amplified from RNA transcripts. Using the HTBI primer set, a first-round RT-PCR was run on the TCR CDR3. TCRdb fed the multiplex PCR reads into MiXCR, producing one record per CDR3 protein. The sample has over 700,000 distinct CDR3 sequences; 35% are singletons. The sequenced material came from blood. The receptors were gathered from a woman aged 40 to 50 with Graves' hyperthyroidism.

This clonotype was found many times. The chain links TRBV7-9 to TRBJ1-2, with a weak D call TRBD1 (6 bases). Germline V gene data show CDR1 as SEHNR and CDR2 as FQNEAQ (reference sequence). The CDR3 contains 14 residues. Trimming left V 3 bases short and J 3 bases short, with 11 bases between. This CDR3 reads CASSFRQDHYGYTF. The CDR3 DNA sequence: TGTGCCAGCAGCTTCCGACAGGACCACTATGGCTACACCTTC.

This clonotype was recorded at least ten times. V gene TRBV29-1 combines with J gene TRBJ1-3; D may be TRBD1 (5 bases). The germline gives CDR1 SQVTM, CDR2 ANQGSEA. The CDR3 totals 13 residues. The V and J ends lost 4 bases and 1 base respectively, with 8 bases between them. The CDR3 is CSVVRGSGNTIYF. CDR3 in DNA: TGCAGCGTTGTCCGGGGGTCTGGAAACACCATATATTTT.

This clonotype was counted many times. This chain joins TRBV6-5 and TRBJ2-7; D not certain. This CDR3 comprises 14 residues. The germline V gene encodes CDR1 MNHEY and CDR2 SVGAGI. V lost 0 bases and J lost 4, with 10 bases in between. The CDR3 sequence: CASSYSVGLYEQYF. CDR3 nucleotide sequence: TGTGCCAGCAGTTACTCAGTAGGGCTATACGAGCAGTACTTC.

This clonotype has more than one count but fewer than ten. An end of the junction does not agree with germline; a read error may underlie this. The chain links TRBV24-1 to TRBJ2-7, with 9 bases aligning to TRBD2. CDR3 length: 16 residues. Germline assignment: CDR1 KGHDR and CDR2 SFDVKD. CDR3 protein: CASSPLAGKDSYEQYF. For the CDR3, the DNA is TGTGCCAGCAGTCCACTAGCGGGCAAAGACTCCTACGAGCAGTACTTC.

This rearrangement joins TRBV5-1 to TRBJ2-2; possible D gene TRBD2, 6 bases. CDR1 is SGHRS, CDR2 YFSETQ, per germline. The CDR3 consists of 14 residues. The V end was cut by 7 bases, the J end by 7 bases, with 17 bases between. The CDR3 here is CASWDLGKDGELFF. Written as DNA, the CDR3 is TGCGCCAGCTGGGACTTGGGGAAGGACGGGGAGCTGTTTTTT. Full variable domain (remainder filled in from reference TRBV5-1 and TRBJ2-2): KAGVTQTPRYLIKTRGQQVTLSCSPISGHRSVSWYQQTPGQGLQFLFEYFSETQRNKGNFPGRFSGRQFSNSRSEMNVSTLELGDSALYLCASWDLGKDGELFFGEGSRLTVL.

This clonotype appeared many times. This rearrangement joins TRBV25-1 to TRBJ1-2; 9 bases match TRBD1. The V segment lost 6 bases and the J segment 8 bases; nucleotides outside the gene matches: 7. CDR3 length: 13 amino acids. Germline CDR1 reads MGHDK; CDR2 reads SYGVNS. The CDR3 coding sequence is TGTGCCAGCAGCCGGGGACAGGGTGGAGGCTACACCTTC. This codes for CASSRGQGGGYTF.

This rearrangement joins TRBV6-6 to TRBJ2-5; tentatively, D is TRBD1 or TRBD2 (5 bases each). The germline V gene has CDR1 MNHNY and CDR2 SVGAGI (reference sequence). V lost 0 bases to trimming and J lost 2 bases, with 13 bases between them. The CDR3 has 16 amino acids. The CDR3 nucleotides are TGTGCCAGCAGTTACTCCAGGGAGTGGAGGCAAGAGACCCAGTACTTC. Protein: CASSYSREWRQETQYF.

This clonotype has only a few counts. V is TRBV15 and J is TRBJ1-5; D might be TRBD1 (6 bases). Germline values: CDR1 LNHNV, CDR2 YYDKDF (reference sequence). V lost 0 bases, J lost 6 bases, and 15 bases lay in between. The CDR3 is 16 residues long. CDR3 in amino acids: CATSRDGIGGLQPQHF. In nucleotides, the CDR3 is TGTGCCACCAGCAGAGACGGTATTGGGGGGCTTCAGCCCCAGCATTTT.

The rearrangement links TRBV25-1 to TRBJ1-1, with D possibly TRBD1 on 5 matching bases. This CDR3 region has 17 residues. Germline loops: CDR1 MGHDK, CDR2 SYGVNS. V was cut by 5 bases and J by 1 base, with 20 bases left in between. CDR3 region: CASSLRQKKTKNTEAFF. DNA for the CDR3: TGTGCCAGCAGTTTACGACAGAAGAAGACCAAGAACACTGAAGCTTTCTTT. Together with reference TRBV25-1 and TRBJ1-1, the CDR3 gives the full variable domain: EADIYQTPRYLVIGTGKKITLECSQTMGHDKMYWYQQDPGMELHLIHYSYGVNSTEKGDLSSESTVSRIRTEHFPLTLESARPSHTSQYLCASSLRQKKTKNTEAFFGQGTRLTVV.

This clonotype was recorded many times. A junction end diverges from the germline sequence, so it may reflect a read error. The chain combines TRBV5-5 with TRBJ1-1; no reliable D call. This CDR3 is 12 amino acids long. Per the germline V gene, CDR1 is SGHKS and CDR2 is YYEKEE (reference sequence). CDR3 bases: TGTGCCAGCAGCTCCTCGATTCGCCGCGTAGTCTTT. Translation gives CASSSSIRRVVF.

This clonotype was recorded a few times. V is TRBV4-3 and J is TRBJ2-5; D is uncertain. V shed 1 base and J shed 2 bases, with 8 bases lying between them. The CDR3 runs to 14 residues. Germline V lookup: CDR1 LGHNA, CDR2 YSLEER. The CDR3 loop reads CASSQVLVQETQYF. DNA for the CDR3: TGCGCCAGCAGCCAAGTCCTAGTTCAAGAGACCCAGTACTTC.

The chain has TRBV5-1 and TRBJ2-2; 7 bases fit TRBD2. The CDR3 runs to 17 residues. The J segment lost 3 bases and the V segment lost 4 bases, leaving 12 bases of the junction unmatched. The V gene's germline CDR1 is SGHRS and CDR2 YFSETQ. The CDR3 here is CASSHSRLREYTGELFF. For the CDR3, the DNA is TGCGCCAGCAGCCATTCCCGCTTGCGGGAGTACACCGGGGAGCTGTTTTTT.

This clonotype came up a few times. The chain carries TRBV5-6 and TRBJ1-5, with a possible D match to TRBD1 (6 bases). The V gene lost 4 bases and the J gene lost 7 bases, with 21 bases spanning the gap. CDR3 size: 16 residues. Germline-derived CDR1 and CDR2 are SGHDT and YYEEEE. Written as DNA, the CDR3 is TGTGCCAGCAGCCACGGAGGGGGGACAAATCACCAGCCCCAGCATTTT. Encoded protein: CASSHGGGTNHQPQHF.

This rearrangement joins TRBV10-3 to TRBJ1-2; maybe TRBD1 (5 bases). Trimming shortened V by 1 base and J by 6 bases, and 15 bases separated the two germline ends. CDR1 ENHRY and CDR2 SYGVKD come from the germline V gene. The length of the CDR3 is 15 residues. The CDR3 DNA follows: TGTGCCATCAGTGAGTTTGGAGGGCAGGGCGATGGCTACACCTTC. Its translation: CAISEFGGQGDGYTF.

This chain connects TRBV9 to TRBJ2-7, with 8 bases that match TRBD1. Per the germline V gene, CDR1 is SGDLS and CDR2 is YYNGEE. After removal of 0 bases from V and 3 bases from J, the junction contained 5 bases not matched to a gene. The CDR3 has 15 amino acids. For the CDR3, the DNA is TGTGCCAGCAGCGTAGCTACAGGGGGAGGCTACGAGCAGTACTTC. It yields the protein CASSVATGGGYEQYF.

The J gene is TRBJ1-5, the V gene TRBV18; TRBD1 agrees at 10 bases. The CDR3 extends over 14 amino acids. V was pared by 3 bases and J by 6 bases, with 2 bases of the junction left unmatched. Germline lookup yields CDR1 KGHSH and CDR2 LQKENI. The CDR3 spells CASSPGQGTQPQHF. In nucleotides, the CDR3 is TGTGCCAGCTCACCGGGACAGGGGACTCAGCCCCAGCATTTT. Variable domain in full (rest from reference TRBV18 and TRBJ1-5): NAGVMQNPRHLVRRRGQEARLRCSPMKGHSHVYWYRQLPEEGLKFMVYLQKENIIDESGMPKERFSAEFPKEGPSILRIQQVVRGDSAAYFCASSPGQGTQPQHFGDGTRLSIL.

This clonotype came up many times. This rearrangement joins TRBV15 to TRBJ2-7; D is uncertain. Looked up from germline, CDR1 is LNHNV and CDR2 is YYDKDF (reference sequence). V lost 0 bases and J 4 bases, leaving 16 bases between the germline ends. CDR3 length: 16 amino acids. This chain's CDR3 is CATSRELTSRRYEQYF. Here the CDR3 DNA reads TGTGCCACCAGCAGAGAACTAACCTCAAGGCGTTACGAGCAGTACTTC.

This clonotype has more than one count but fewer than ten. The V gene is TRBV10-1, the J gene TRBJ2-2; tentatively, D is TRBD1 (6 bases). The CDR3 spans 16 residues. The ends were cut back, 4 bases at V and 3 bases at J, with 15 bases in the middle. The germline gives CDR1 WNHNN, CDR2 SYGVQD (reference sequence). The CDR3 DNA reads as TGCGCCAGCAGTGGTTCGACGGACAGCTACACCGGGGAGCTGTTTTTT. Its protein is CASSGSTDSYTGELFF.

Concerning this clonotype itself: Being one base from a much bigger clone, this may be a read error. The chain employs TRBV12-3 or TRBV12-4 and TRBJ2-5; 7 positions match TRBD2. V lost 6 bases, J lost 2 bases, and 9 bases stayed unmatched. The CDR3 has 15 amino acids. CDR3 region: CASRPLLAAQETQYF. The CDR3 DNA reads TGTGCCAGCAGGCCCCTCCTAGCGGCGCAAGAGACCCAGTACTTC.

This clonotype was observed a handful of times. The genes are TRBV6-5 and TRBJ1-2; no clear D. The V gene lost 6 bases and the J gene lost 2 bases, with 10 bases spanning the gap. This CDR3 contains 13 residues. Germline V gives CDR1 MNHEY, CDR2 SVGAGI. As DNA, the CDR3 is TGTGCCAGCAGGGAACAGTTAAACTATGGCTACACCTTC. Translated: CASREQLNYGYTF.

This clonotype was picked up a small number of times. The CDR3 region has the DNA TGTGCCAGCAGAAGACGGCTTATGAACACTGAAGCTTTCTTT. Amino acid sequence: CASRRRLMNTEAFF. This chain uses TRBV28 with TRBJ1-1; D is ambiguous. CDR1 is MDHEN, CDR2 SYDVKM, per germline. Trimming cost V 6 bases and J 0 bases, with 11 bases left between them. The CDR3 has 14 residues.